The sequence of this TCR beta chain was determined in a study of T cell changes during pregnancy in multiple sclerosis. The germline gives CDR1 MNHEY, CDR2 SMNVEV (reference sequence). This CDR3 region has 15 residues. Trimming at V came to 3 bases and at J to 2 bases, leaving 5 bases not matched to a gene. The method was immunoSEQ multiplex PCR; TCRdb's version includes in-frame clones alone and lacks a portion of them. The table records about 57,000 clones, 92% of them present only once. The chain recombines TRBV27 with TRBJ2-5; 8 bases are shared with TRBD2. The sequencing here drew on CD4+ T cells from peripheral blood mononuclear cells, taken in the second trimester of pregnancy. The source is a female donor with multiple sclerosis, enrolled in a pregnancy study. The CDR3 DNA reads TGTGCCAGCAGTTTTAGGCGGGAGGTTCAAGAGACCCAGTACTTC. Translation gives CASSFRREVQETQYF.